Shown below are 5 T cell receptor beta chains from a single sample sequenced in a study of T cell changes during pregnancy in multiple sclerosis. Sequenced by immunoSEQ multiplex PCR; TCRdb stores in-frame clones only, minus some. This table has fewer than 45,000 clones, more than 70% appearing once. The source was CD4+ T cells from peripheral blood mononuclear cells, collected after pregnancy. All receptors derive from a female donor in good health, enrolled as a control in a pregnancy study.

The table lists this clone with a count of one. The chain employs TRBV13 and TRBJ1-5, with D possibly TRBD1 on 6 matching bases. The CDR3 is 13 amino acids. CDR1 is PRHDT, CDR2 FYEKMQ, per germline (reference sequence). V lost 5 bases and J 11 bases, leaving 16 bases between the germline ends. As DNA, the CDR3 is TGTGCCAGCAGCAAAACAGGGACATCGTCCCAGCATTTT. It codes for CASSKTGTSSQHF.

The chain combines TRBV27 with TRBJ1-4, with D possibly being TRBD1 (5 bases). The CDR3 extends over 17 amino acids. Germline V gene lookup returns CDR1 MNHEY and CDR2 SMNVEV (reference sequence). The V end lost 6 bases, the J end lost 0 bases, and 17 bases lay between the germline ends. CDR3 sequence reads: CASSPLQGFATNEKLFF. DNA of the CDR3: TGTGCCAGCAGCCCCCTTCAGGGCTTTGCAACTAATGAAAAACTGTTTTTT.

CDR3 bases: TGTGCCAGTAGCACGGACACCTACTTCAATCAGCCCCAGCATTTT. It translates to CASSTDTYFNQPQHF. V is TRBV19 and J is TRBJ1-5, with a possible D match to TRBD1 (5 bases). The germline V gene encodes CDR1 LNHDA and CDR2 SQIVND (reference sequence). V lost 6 bases, J lost 3 bases, and 15 bases lay in between. CDR3 length: 15 residues.

The count of this clone is one. The chain couples TRBV18 to TRBJ1-3; D may be TRBD1 (5 bases). Looked up from germline, CDR1 is KGHSH and CDR2 is LQKENI. V lost 3 bases, J lost 0 bases, and 15 bases lay in between. The CDR3 has 17 amino acids. The chain's CDR3 is CASSPATVSSSGNTIYF. CDR3 nucleotide sequence: TGTGCCAGCTCACCTGCGACAGTATCCAGCTCTGGAAACACCATATATTTT.

J is TRBJ2-7 and V is TRBV4-2; TRBD1 agrees at 7 bases. Germline lookup yields CDR1 LGHNA and CDR2 YNFKEQ. CDR3 length equals 15 residues. V dropped 0 bases and J dropped 3; count of bases not matched to a gene: 5. The CDR3 is CASSQDFAGGYEQYF. CDR3 nucleotide sequence: TGTGCCAGCAGCCAAGATTTCGCAGGGGGCTACGAGCAGTACTTC.